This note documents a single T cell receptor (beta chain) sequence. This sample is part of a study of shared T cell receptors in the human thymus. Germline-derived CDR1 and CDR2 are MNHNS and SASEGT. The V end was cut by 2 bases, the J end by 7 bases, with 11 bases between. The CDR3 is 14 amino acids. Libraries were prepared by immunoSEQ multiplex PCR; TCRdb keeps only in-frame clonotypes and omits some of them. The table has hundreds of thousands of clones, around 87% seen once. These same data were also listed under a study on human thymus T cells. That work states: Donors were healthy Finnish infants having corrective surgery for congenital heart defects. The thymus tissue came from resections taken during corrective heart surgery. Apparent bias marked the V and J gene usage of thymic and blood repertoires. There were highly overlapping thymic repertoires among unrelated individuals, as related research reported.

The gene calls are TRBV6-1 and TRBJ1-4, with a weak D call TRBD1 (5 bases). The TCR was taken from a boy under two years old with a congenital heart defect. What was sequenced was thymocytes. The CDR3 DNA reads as TGTGCCAGCAGTGAAAGGAGGGGCTCTGAAAAACTGTTTTTT. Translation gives CASSERRGSEKLFF.